Listed below are T cell receptor beta chains from one sample, sequenced in a study of cytomegalovirus exposure and HLA in healthy donors. Data came from immunoSEQ multiplex PCR; TCRdb stores just in-frame clones and leaves some out. The sample holds tens of thousands of clones. Sequenced: PBMCs. The receptors stem from a middle-aged man in good health and CMV-seronegative. Both conserved end residues are part of each CDR3. A D gene is named only where the DNA matches it firmly.

>TRBJ1-2|TRBV7-9|TRBD1
TGTGCCAGCAGCAAGGACAGGGGGCCTGGCTACACCTTC
CASSKDRGPGYTF
>TRBJ2-7|TRBV5-5|TRBD2
TGTGCCAGCAGCCCGGCGGGGGTTAGGGACGAGCAGTACTTC
CASSPAGVRDEQYF
>TRBJ2-3|TRBV6-1|NA
TGTGCCAGCAGTGTAACCGGGGGAACAGATACGCAGTATTTT
CASSVTGGTDTQYF
>TRBJ2-3|TRBV6-5|NA
TGTGCCAGCAGTTACTCAGAGTTAACAGATACGCAGTATTTT
CASSYSELTDTQYF
>TRBJ2-7|TRBV7-6|TRBD2
TGTGCCAGCAGCTTAGGCTGGACTAGTGCCTACGAGCAGTACTTC
CASSLGWTSAYEQYF
>TRBJ2-7|TRBV18|NA
TGTGCCAGCTCACCACCGAATCCAACTAGAGGTGCCTACGAGCAGTACTTC
CASSPPNPTRGAYEQYF
>TRBJ1-1|TRBV5-1|TRBD1
TGCGCCAGCAGCTTACAGGGGGACACTGAAGCTTTCTTT
CASSLQGDTEAFF
>TRBJ2-7|TRBV28|TRBD1
TGTGCCAGCAGCACCGGGACAGCTATGAGGGAGCAGTACTTC
CASSTGTAMREQYF
>TRBJ1-4|TRBV10-3|TRBD1
TGTGCCATCAGTACCGGACAGGGGAATGAAAAACTGTTTTTT
CAISTGQGNEKLFF
>TRBJ2-7|TRBV7-6|TRBD1
TGTGCCAGCAGCTTAGTCGGGGGGACAGGGGCGCCCTACGAGCAGTACTTC
CASSLVGGTGAPYEQYF
>TRBJ1-5|TRBV7-2|NA
TGTGCCAGCAGCTTAGGCAAACAGGCGAATTATCAGCCCCAGCATTTT
CASSLGKQANYQPQHF
>TRBJ1-1|TRBV12-5|NA
TGTGCTAGTGGTTTGTCGGCAGGGCGGAGCACTGAAGCTTTCTTT
CASGLSAGRSTEAFF
>TRBJ1-5|TRBV2|TRBD1
TGTGCCAGCAGAGCACAGGGGAGTTTCAATCAGCCCCAGCATTTT
CASRAQGSFNQPQHF
>TRBJ2-7|TRBV5-4|NA
TGTGCCAGCAGCTTGAAGGTGGGCAAGGAGCAGTACTTC
CASSLKVGKEQYF
>TRBJ1-1|TRBV6-4|NA
TGTGCCAGCGTAGGACGTAGGGGATTCGGTTTTGAAGCTTTCTTT
CASVGRRGFGFEAFF
>TRBJ1-1|TRBV18|NA
TGTGCCAGCTCACAGAACAGGGTTGAGAACACTGAAGATTTCTTT
CASSQNRVENTEDFF
>TRBJ2-6|TRBV29-1|NA
TGCAGCGTTGAAGATCCGGGACACCCCTCTGGGGCCAACGTCCTGACTTTC
CSVEDPGHPSGANVLTF
>TRBJ1-2|TRBV30|NA
TGTGCCTGGAGTGTAGGGGGCTATGGCTACACCTTC
CAWSVGGYGYTF
>TRBJ1-3|TRBV11-2|NA
TGTGCCAGCAGCTTAGTTAGAAACACCATATATTTT
CASSLVRNTIYF
>TRBJ2-1|TRBV11-2|NA
TGTGCCAGCGGCCAAAGGGGCGGGGAATACAATGAGCAGTTCTTC
CASGQRGGEYNEQFF
>TRBJ2-3|TRBV11-2|TRBD2
TGTGCCAGCAGCTTAACTAGCGTCAGCACAGATACGCAGTATTTT
CASSLTSVSTDTQYF
>TRBJ2-7|TRBV5-1|TRBD1
TGCGCCAGCAGCCAAGGACAGGAGGCCTCCGAGCAGTACTTC
CASSQGQEASEQYF
>TRBJ1-5|TRBV7-6|NA
TGTGCCAGCCAACCTACCCCAGGGGTAAACAATCAGCCCCAGCATTTT
CASQPTPGVNNQPQHF
>TRBJ1-1|TRBV6-5|NA
TGTGCCAGCACCTACCTGGACAGAAACACTGAAGCTTTCTTT
CASTYLDRNTEAFF
>TRBJ2-7|TRBV15|TRBD2
TGTGCCACCAGCAGAGATGCTAGCGGGGGTCAAGAGCAGTACTTC
CATSRDASGGQEQYF
>TRBJ1-3|TRBV14|NA
TGTGCCAGCAGCCCCCTACAGGGACCCTCTGGAAACACCATATATTTT
CASSPLQGPSGNTIYF
>TRBJ2-2|TRBV4-1|NA
TGCGCCAGCAGCCTCCTTCTGTCGCGGGCCACCGGGGAGCTGTTTTTT
CASSLLLSRATGELFF
>TRBJ2-2|TRBV6-5|NA
TGTGCCAGCAGTTACTCGACAGGGAACACCGGGGAGCTGTTTTTT
CASSYSTGNTGELFF
>TRBJ2-2|TRBV18|NA
TGTGCCAGCTCCCCTGCAGGCGTGGCCGGGGAGCTGTTTTTT
CASSPAGVAGELFF
>TRBJ2-3|TRBV9|TRBD1
TGTGCCAGCAGCGTGCGACAGGGGACTGACACAGATACGCAGTATTTT
CASSVRQGTDTDTQYF
>TRBJ2-3|TRBV7-6|NA
TGTGCCAGCAGCTTAGCGGAGTCAGATACGCAGTATTTT
CASSLAESDTQYF
>TRBJ2-1|TRBV6-5|NA
TGTGCCAGCAGTTATCGCCGGGGTGAATCTTACAATGAGCAGTTCTTC
CASSYRRGESYNEQFF
>TRBJ1-2|TRBV29-1|NA
TGCAGCGTTGAAGCACTGAACTATGGCTACACCTTC
CSVEALNYGYTF
>TRBJ2-7|TRBV7-2|NA
TGTGCCAGCAGTCCCTGGAGGGAGCAGTACTTC
CASSPWREQYF
>TRBJ2-1|TRBV4-2|TRBD1
TGTGCCAGCAGCCAAGGGACAGGCGGTTACAATGAGCAGTTCTTC
CASSQGTGGYNEQFF
>TRBJ1-1|TRBV2|TRBD1
TGTGCCAGCGGGGGACAGGGAAGCTCTGAAGCTTTCTTT
CASGGQGSSEAFF
>TRBJ2-2|TRBV4-3|TRBD1
TGCGCCAGCAGCCAATTGATACCGGGACAGGGAGTTACCGGGGAGCTGTTTTTT
CASSQLIPGQGVTGELFF